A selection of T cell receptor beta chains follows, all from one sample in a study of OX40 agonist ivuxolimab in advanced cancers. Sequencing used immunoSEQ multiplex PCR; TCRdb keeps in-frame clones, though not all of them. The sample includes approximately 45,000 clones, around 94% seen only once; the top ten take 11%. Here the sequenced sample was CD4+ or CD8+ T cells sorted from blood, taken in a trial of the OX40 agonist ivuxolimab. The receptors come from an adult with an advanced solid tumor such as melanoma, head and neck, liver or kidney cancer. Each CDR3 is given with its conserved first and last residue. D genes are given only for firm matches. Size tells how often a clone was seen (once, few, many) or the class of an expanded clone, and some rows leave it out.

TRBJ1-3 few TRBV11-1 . TGTGCCAGCAGCCACAGGGTGGAAGAAAACACCATATATTTT CASSHRVEENTIYF
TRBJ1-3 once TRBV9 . TGTGCCAGCAGCCCCGACAGCTCTGGAAACACCATATATTTT CASSPDSSGNTIYF
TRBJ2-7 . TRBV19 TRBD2 TGTGCCAGTAGTATAGGACTAGCGGACACCCGAGGGCAGTACTTC CASSIGLADTRGQYF
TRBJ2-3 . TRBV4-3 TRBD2 TGCGCCAGCAGCCAGGGGACTAGCGGAGCGCAGTATTTT CASSQGTSGAQYF
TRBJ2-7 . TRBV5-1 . TGCGCCAGCAGCTTGAGCGGCCTCCCTGAGCAGTACTTC CASSLSGLPEQYF
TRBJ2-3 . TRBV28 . TGTGCCAGCAGGTCCCGGGGAGGTACGCAGTATTTT CASRSRGGTQYF
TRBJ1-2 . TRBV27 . TGTGCCAGCAGGGGGCGGGGCATGGGCTACACCTTC CASRGRGMGYTF
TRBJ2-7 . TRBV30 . TGTGCCTGGAGTGTACTCGGGGACTACGAGCAGTACTTC CAWSVLGDYEQYF
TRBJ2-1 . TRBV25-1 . TGTGCCAGCCGCGGGACTTCAGCCCGGGCGTTCTTC CASRGTSARAFF
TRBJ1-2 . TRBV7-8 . TGTGCCAGCAGCCCCCTCCTCTTACAGGGTGAAGGCTATGGCTACACCTTC CASSPLLLQGEGYGYTF
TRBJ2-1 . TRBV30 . TGTGCCTGGAGTGTAACGTCAGCCACCTACAATGAGCAGTTCTTC CAWSVTSATYNEQFF
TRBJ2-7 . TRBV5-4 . TGTGCCAGCAGCTTGTTTTCGGGCCTCGCAACTGGCTACGAGCAGTACTTC CASSLFSGLATGYEQYF
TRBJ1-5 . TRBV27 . TGTGCCAGCAGTCCGGGGACGGGGGGGAATCAGCCCCAGCATTTT CASSPGTGGNQPQHF
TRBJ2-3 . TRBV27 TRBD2 TGTGCCAGCAGTTTACGAGGGACTAGCGGGAGGGATAGGACAGATACGCAGTATTTT CASSLRGTSGRDRTDTQYF
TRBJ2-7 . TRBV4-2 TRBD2 TGTGCCAGCAGCCGTACAGTCGGACTAGCGGGAGCCTACGAGCAGTACTTC CASSRTVGLAGAYEQYF
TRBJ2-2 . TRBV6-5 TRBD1 TGTGCCAGCAGGAGGGACAGTTTTTATTCCGGGGAGCTGTTTTTT CASRRDSFYSGELFF
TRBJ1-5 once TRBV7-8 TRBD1 TGTGCCAGCAGCTTTTACAGGGGACATCAGCCCCAGCATTTT CASSFYRGHQPQHF
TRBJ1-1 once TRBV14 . TGTGCCAGCAGCCAAGTCTTCGGAAAACCTTTCTTT CASSQVFGKPFF
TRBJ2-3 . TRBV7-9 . TGTGCCAGCCTAGGGGGAGGGCGCACAGATACGCAGTATTTT CASLGGGRTDTQYF
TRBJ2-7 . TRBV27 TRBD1 TGTGCCAGCAGTTTACAGGGGGAATGGGGCGAGCAGTACTTC CASSLQGEWGEQYF
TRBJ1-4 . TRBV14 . TGTGCCAGCAGCCAAGACATCCGGGGCGCGGCTAATGAAAAACTGTTTTTT CASSQDIRGAANEKLFF
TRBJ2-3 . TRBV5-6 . TGTGCCAGCATGCTTGTGATCGGGGGGCTTACAGATACGCAGTATTTT CASMLVIGGLTDTQYF
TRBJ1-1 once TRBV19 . TGTGCCAGTAGTATGGGATTCACTGAAGCTTTCTTT CASSMGFTEAFF
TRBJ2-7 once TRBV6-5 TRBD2 TGTGCCAGCAGCGGGACTAGCGGGATTACCTACGAGCAGTACTTC CASSGTSGITYEQYF
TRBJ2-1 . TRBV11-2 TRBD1 TGTGCCAGCAGCTTTAGGGGGCATGAGCAGTTCTTC CASSFRGHEQFF